The 27 T cell receptor beta chains below come from one sample, sequenced in a study of OX40 agonist ivuxolimab in advanced cancers. The assay was immunoSEQ multiplex PCR, and TCRdb's table has in-frame clones only and misses some. The sample yields some 85,000 clones, 91% seen once. Material: CD4+ or CD8+ T cells sorted from blood, obtained in a trial of the OX40 agonist ivuxolimab. These receptors all come from an adult with an advanced solid tumor such as melanoma, head and neck, liver or kidney cancer.

The rearrangement joins TRBV19 to TRBJ2-5; 12 bases line up with TRBD2. V lost 6 bases and J lost 13; bases outside the gene matches: 12. The CDR3 sequence is 14 residues long. The germline V gene encodes CDR1 LNHDA and CDR2 SQIVND (reference sequence). The CDR3 region has the DNA TGTGCCAGTAGCCCGGGACTAGCGGGTTCTTTTGTGTACTTC. Translation gives CASSPGLAGSFVYF.

The chain links TRBV7-2 to TRBJ2-1; 11 bases match TRBD2. Trimming removed 5 bases from V and 1 base from J; junction bases left unmatched: 4. The CDR3 is made up of 16 amino acids. Looked up from germline, CDR1 is SGHTA and CDR2 is FQGNSA. The CDR3 sequence is CASSKGTSGSYNEQFF. The CDR3 DNA sequence: TGTGCCAGCAGCAAAGGGACTAGCGGATCCTACAATGAGCAGTTCTTC.

The chain employs TRBV28 and TRBJ2-5; D gene uncertain. The CDR3 has 14 amino acids. Trimming shortened V by 2 bases and J by 0 bases, and 7 bases separated the two germline ends. The germline gives CDR1 MDHEN, CDR2 SYDVKM. CDR3 protein: CASSLIEYQETQYF. The CDR3 DNA reads TGTGCCAGCAGTTTAATAGAGTACCAAGAGACCCAGTACTTC.

This clone appeared a single time. The chain employs TRBV15 and TRBJ2-1; 7 bases match TRBD2. This CDR3 comprises 16 residues. The germline V gene has CDR1 LNHNV and CDR2 YYDKDF (reference sequence). J was trimmed by 4 bases and V by 0 bases; bases with no gene match: 6. CDR3 DNA: TGTGCCACCAGCAGAGATCCGGGACTACTTTACAATGAGCAGTTCTTC. This translates into CATSRDPGLLYNEQFF. Together with reference TRBV15 and TRBJ2-1, the CDR3 gives the full variable domain: DAMVIQNPRYQVTQFGKPVTLSCSQTLNHNVMYWYQQKSSQAPKLLFHYYDKDFNNEADTPDNFQSRRPNTSFCFLDIRSPGLGDTAMYLCATSRDPGLLYNEQFFGPGTRLTVL.

This clone came up a few times. The J gene is TRBJ1-1, the V gene TRBV30; weak D call: TRBD1 (5 bases). Trimming cost V 0 bases and J 7 bases, with 12 bases left between them. From germline, CDR1 is GTSNPN and CDR2 SVGIG (reference sequence). There are 13 residues in the CDR3. In DNA, the CDR3 is TGTGCCTGGAGTGTACAGGTACGAGGTGAAGCTTTCTTT. It specifies CAWSVQVRGEAFF.

The V call is TRBV2, the J call TRBJ2-1; possible D gene TRBD2, 6 bases. Germline V gene data show CDR1 as SNHLY and CDR2 as FYNNEI. There are 12 residues in the CDR3. V lost 5 bases and J 8 bases, leaving 10 bases between the germline ends. CDR3 sequence: CASSKLADEQFF. The CDR3, as DNA: TGTGCCAGCAGTAAACTAGCAGATGAGCAGTTCTTC.

The chain recombines TRBV6-5 with TRBJ1-1; no firm D call. Trimming shortened V by 6 bases and J by 1 base, and 15 bases separated the two germline ends. This CDR3 has 15 amino acids. Germline-derived CDR1 and CDR2 are MNHEY and SVGAGI. The CDR3 DNA reads TGTGCCAGCAGAATCGACATGTGGTCGAACACTGAAGCTTTCTTT. Translated: CASRIDMWSNTEAFF.

This chain connects TRBV2 to TRBJ1-4, with D possibly TRBD1 on 5 matching bases. Looked up from germline, CDR1 is SNHLY and CDR2 is FYNNEI. The CDR3 is made up of 14 amino acids. V was pared by 3 bases and J by 8 bases, with 13 bases between. The CDR3 region has the DNA TGTGCCAGCAGTGATCAGGGTTCCGGGGAAAAACTGTTTTTT. The encoded protein is CASSDQGSGEKLFF.

This chain links TRBV11-2 with TRBJ2-5; D unresolved. The CDR3 is 11 residues long. Germline CDR1 reads SGHAT; CDR2 reads FQNNGV. Trimming left V 2 bases short and J 5 bases short, with 3 bases between. As DNA, the CDR3 is TGTGCCAGCAGCTTACAGGAGACCCAGTACTTC. The encoded protein is CASSLQETQYF.

The chain is built from TRBV5-5 and TRBJ2-4; D unclear. Germline loops: CDR1 SGHKS, CDR2 YYEKEE (reference sequence). Trimming cost V 0 bases and J 0 bases, with 4 bases left between them. This CDR3 contains 14 residues. CDR3 loop: CASSLGLAKNIQYF. The CDR3 coding sequence is TGTGCCAGCAGCTTGGGTTTAGCCAAAAACATTCAGTACTTC.

The V and J genes are TRBV11-2 and TRBJ2-4; 8 bases line up with TRBD1. The junction had 9 bases not matched to a gene; V was cut back by 5 bases and J by 9 bases. In germline, CDR1 is SGHAT, CDR2 FQNNGV. The CDR3 is made up of 14 amino acids. The CDR3 reads CASSPRTGRAIQYF. The CDR3 DNA reads as TGTGCCAGCAGCCCCAGGACAGGGCGGGCCATTCAGTACTTC.

V usage is TRBV14 and J usage is TRBJ2-2; D remains ambiguous. The CDR3 contains 13 residues. Germline lookup yields CDR1 SGHDN and CDR2 FVKESK. V was pared by 4 bases and J by 4 bases, with 7 bases between. The CDR3: CASSPRTTGELFF. The CDR3 DNA follows: TGTGCCAGCAGCCCCAGGACCACCGGGGAGCTGTTTTTT.

CDR3 DNA sequence: TGTGCCATCAGTGGGCGGGAGGCCTACGAGCAGTACTTC. It encodes CAISGREAYEQYF. The V and J genes are TRBV10-3 and TRBJ2-7; 8 nucleotides agree with TRBD2. V lost 4 bases and J lost 2; bases outside the gene matches: 1. This CDR3 contains 13 residues. In germline, CDR1 is ENHRY, CDR2 SYGVKD.

This clone was seen just once. The chain carries TRBV28 and TRBJ2-3, with D possibly being TRBD2 (6 bases). The CDR3 has 13 residues. Germline CDR1 and CDR2: MDHEN and SYDVKM. V lost 11 bases and J 0 bases, leaving 12 bases between the germline ends. CDR3 nucleotides: TGTGCCCCTTATCGGGGGAGCACAGATACGCAGTATTTT. The encoded protein is CAPYRGSTDTQYF.

The chain is built from TRBV19 and TRBJ1-4, with D possibly TRBD1 on 5 matching bases. The CDR3 is 15 amino acids. CDR1 and CDR2 from the germline V gene are LNHDA and SQIVND (reference sequence). The germline V and J ends were trimmed by 7 bases and 0 bases, with 12 bases remaining between them. CDR3 loop: CASTPGTTTNEKLFF. The CDR3 DNA reads as TGTGCCAGTACCCCAGGGACCACAACTAATGAAAAACTGTTTTTT.

The genes are TRBV23-1 and TRBJ1-5; TRBD1 is a possible D gene (6 bases). TRBV23-1 is sorted into the ORF group, with uncertain function. V was cut by 3 bases and J by 6 bases, with 18 bases left in between. This CDR3 comprises 16 residues. The CDR3: CASSQSGRLQGQPQHF. The CDR3 DNA follows: TGCGCCAGCAGTCAGTCCGGACGTCTACAGGGTCAGCCCCAGCATTTT.

The chain has TRBV6-5 and TRBJ2-2; a possible D gene is TRBD2 (6 bases). The V end lost 5 bases, the J end lost 2 bases, and 12 bases lay between the germline ends. Germline CDR1 is MNHEY and CDR2 is SVGAGI. The length of the CDR3 is 15 residues. Here the CDR3 DNA reads TGTGCCAGCAGTGGCCGGGACTCAAACACCGGGGAGCTGTTTTTT. Amino acids: CASSGRDSNTGELFF.

The chain carries TRBV6-4 and TRBJ1-6; D is unresolved. V lost 6 bases, J lost 6 bases, and 12 bases lay in between. In germline, CDR1 is MRHNA, CDR2 SNTAGT. The CDR3 loop spans 14 amino acids. CDR3 DNA sequence: TGTGCCAGCAGAGAGACGGGGAGTAATTCACCCCTCCACTTT. It specifies CASRETGSNSPLHF.

The chain carries TRBV28 and TRBJ1-4; 7 nucleotides agree with TRBD1. CDR1 MDHEN and CDR2 SYDVKM come from the germline V gene. The CDR3 extends over 13 amino acids. Trimming took 7 bases from V and 8 from J; bases not matched to a gene: 7. This CDR3 is CASTRGGWEKLFF. CDR3 sequence (DNA): TGTGCCAGCACCAGGGGGGGGTGGGAAAAACTGTTTTTT.

The CDR3 region has the DNA TGTGCCAGCAGCTTAAGCGGTCTGGGGGTCTGGTTCTTC. It encodes CASSLSGLGVWFF. The V call is TRBV7-2, the J call TRBJ2-1; D is possibly TRBD1 or TRBD2 (5 bases each). The CDR3 extends over 13 amino acids. The V gene lost 2 bases and the J gene lost 15 bases, with 17 bases spanning the gap. CDR1 is SGHTA and CDR2 is FQGNSA in the germline V gene.

The chain carries TRBV7-9 and TRBJ2-7; either TRBD1 or TRBD2 may fit D (5 bases each). CDR1 and CDR2 from the germline V gene are SEHNR and FQNEAQ (reference sequence). The CDR3 loop spans 14 amino acids. Trimming cost V 2 bases and J 4 bases, with 12 bases left between them. The CDR3 loop reads CASSLQQGGYEQYF. For the CDR3, the DNA is TGTGCCAGCAGCTTACAGCAGGGCGGGTACGAGCAGTACTTC.

The chain joins TRBV7-9 to TRBJ1-2, with 11 nucleotides matching TRBD1. J was trimmed by 4 bases and V by 4 bases; bases with no gene match: 5. Germline lookup yields CDR1 SEHNR and CDR2 FQNEAQ (reference sequence). CDR3 size: 15 residues. CDR3 bases: TGTGCCAGCAGCTATGGACAGGGGGCCGGCTATGGCTACACCTTC. Its protein product is CASSYGQGAGYGYTF. Full variable domain (outside the CDR3, taken from reference TRBV7-9 and TRBJ1-2): DTGVSQNPRHKITKRGQNVTFRCDPISEHNRLYWYRQTLGQGPEFLTYFQNEAQLEKSRLLSDRFSAERPKGSFSTLEIQRTEQGDSAMYLCASSYGQGAGYGYTFGSGTRLTVV.

This clone was seen just once. This rearrangement joins TRBV19 to TRBJ1-1, with D hard to call. Trimming left V 10 bases short and J 3 bases short, with 9 bases between. Germline V CDR1 and CDR2: LNHDA, SQIVND (reference sequence). This CDR3 region has 11 residues. The CDR3 is CATSFDTEAFF. As DNA, the CDR3 is TGTGCCACTTCATTTGACACTGAAGCTTTCTTT.

V gene TRBV28 combines with J gene TRBJ1-2; D is possibly TRBD1 (6 bases). The germline gives CDR1 MDHEN, CDR2 SYDVKM. V was shortened by 2 bases and J by 7 bases, with 14 bases between the two germline ends. The CDR3 is 14 amino acids. The CDR3, as DNA: TGTGCCAGCAGTTTAGGGGGCACGTCTATTGGCTACACCTTC. It yields the protein CASSLGGTSIGYTF.

The rearrangement joins TRBV30 to TRBJ1-1, with 8 bases lining up with TRBD1. The CDR3 has 14 residues. Germline CDR1 and CDR2: GTSNPN and SVGIG (reference sequence). With V trimmed by 0 bases and J by 5 bases, 5 bases remained unmatched. CDR3 nucleotide sequence: TGTGCCTGGAGTGTGTCAGGGGGCCGGACTGAAGCTTTCTTT. The encoded protein is CAWSVSGGRTEAFF.

The chain employs TRBV5-1 and TRBJ2-1; tentatively, D is TRBD1 or TRBD2 (5 bases each). The germline V gene encodes CDR1 SGHRS and CDR2 YFSETQ. This CDR3 is 16 amino acids long. V lost 4 bases and J lost 7, with 21 bases in between. CDR3 bases: TGCGCCAGCAGCGTGGACGGACGGGGCGTACGGAATGAGCAGTTCTTC. It specifies CASSVDGRGVRNEQFF.

The chain links TRBV18 to TRBJ2-7; 7 bases align to TRBD1. Germline CDR1 is KGHSH and CDR2 is LQKENI. The CDR3 consists of 15 residues. V lost 5 bases, J lost 7 bases, and 14 bases stayed unmatched. CDR3 amino acids: CASSAGQADMGEQYF. The CDR3 coding sequence is TGTGCCAGCTCAGCTGGACAGGCGGACATGGGAGAGCAGTACTTC.